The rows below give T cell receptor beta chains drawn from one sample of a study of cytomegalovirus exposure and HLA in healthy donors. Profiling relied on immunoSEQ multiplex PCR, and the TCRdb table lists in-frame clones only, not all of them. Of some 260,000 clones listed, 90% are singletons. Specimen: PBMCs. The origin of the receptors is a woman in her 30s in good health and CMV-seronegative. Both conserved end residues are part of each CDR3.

cdr3_aa: CASSPGLRTDTQYF
v_call: TRBV7-8
j_call: TRBJ2-3

cdr3_aa: CASRHYDRGGTDTQYF
v_call: TRBV12-2
j_call: TRBJ2-3

cdr3_aa: CASSSGATQYF
v_call: TRBV27
j_call: TRBJ2-5

cdr3_aa: CSAGQVRNEKLFF
v_call: TRBV29-1
j_call: TRBJ1-4

cdr3_aa: CASSLGLGQETQYF
v_call: TRBV5-6
j_call: TRBJ2-5

cdr3_aa: CASRNIGNSDYEQYF
v_call: TRBV28
j_call: TRBJ2-7

cdr3_aa: CASSRGIRANEQFF
v_call: TRBV25-1
j_call: TRBJ2-1

cdr3_aa: CASSVTGHYNQPQHF
v_call: TRBV9
j_call: TRBJ1-5

cdr3_aa: CASNTLGREVTGELFF
v_call: TRBV5-6
j_call: TRBJ2-2

cdr3_aa: CASSKAPGGRLDEQYF
v_call: TRBV21-1
j_call: TRBJ2-7

cdr3_aa: CASSVGGSGSYNEQFF
v_call: TRBV9
j_call: TRBJ2-1

cdr3_aa: CASSLVDEQYF
v_call: TRBV7-2
j_call: TRBJ2-7

cdr3_aa: CASSQYGSSYEQYF
v_call: TRBV4-3
j_call: TRBJ2-7

cdr3_aa: CASSLVWAGRETQYF
v_call: TRBV7-2
j_call: TRBJ2-5

cdr3_aa: CASSGQGANNEQFF
v_call: TRBV2
j_call: TRBJ2-1

cdr3_aa: CASSLVGTNYEQYF
v_call: TRBV11-2
j_call: TRBJ2-7

cdr3_aa: CASSVSDRYDQPQHF
v_call: TRBV9
j_call: TRBJ1-5

cdr3_aa: CASLHTGEGEKLFF
v_call: TRBV7-9
j_call: TRBJ1-4

cdr3_aa: CASSQGLAGVGGEQYF
v_call: TRBV4-3
j_call: TRBJ2-7

cdr3_aa: CASGGGRLAVNTGELFF
v_call: TRBV19
j_call: TRBJ2-2